The 5 T cell receptor beta chains reported below all come from one sample, sequenced in a study of blood T cell repertoires in COVID-19. Clones were read by immunoSEQ multiplex PCR, and TCRdb kept only the in-frame ones, dropping some. This sample has hundreds of thousands of clones, with about 83% found just once. The sequenced sample consisted of peripheral blood. These TCRs come from a woman in her thirties or forties with active or convalescent COVID-19.

The chain recombines TRBV11-3 with TRBJ2-1; 10 bases agree with TRBD2. CDR3 size: 17 residues. In germline, CDR1 is SGHNT, CDR2 YENEEA. V lost 4 bases, J lost 2 bases, and 8 bases stayed unmatched. For the CDR3, the DNA is TGTGCCAGCAGCTCATTTAGCGGGGGGTACGCCTACAATGAGCAGTTCTTC. Translating it yields CASSSFSGGYAYNEQFF.

This sequence joins TRBV12-3 or TRBV12-4 and TRBJ1-1, with unresolved D. Between the trimmed V and J ends, which lost 2 bases and 1 base, there was a span of 5 bases. CDR3 length: 13 amino acids. CDR3 nucleotides: TGTGCCAGCAGTTTATCCGGGAACACTGAAGCTTTCTTT. Encoded protein: CASSLSGNTEAFF.

The chain employs TRBV6-5 and TRBJ2-2, with 7 bases matching TRBD1. J lost 0 bases, V lost 6 bases, and 4 bases had no gene match. The CDR3 extends over 15 amino acids. CDR1 is MNHEY and CDR2 is SVGAGI in the germline V gene. The CDR3 region has the DNA TGTGCCAGCAGCAGGACAGGCGCGAACACCGGGGAGCTGTTTTTT. Its translation: CASSRTGANTGELFF.

This sequence joins TRBV19 and TRBJ1-5; 8 nucleotides line up with TRBD1. Germline assignment: CDR1 LNHDA and CDR2 SQIVND (reference sequence). Unmatched junction bases numbered 7, after V lost 2 bases and J lost 7 bases. This CDR3 is 15 amino acids long. CDR3 bases: TGTGCCAGTAGTATAATTGGACAGGGTGGGCAGCCCCAGCATTTT. Protein: CASSIIGQGGQPQHF.

The chain couples TRBV6-5 to TRBJ2-7; 8 positions agree with TRBD2. CDR1 is MNHEY and CDR2 is SVGAGI in the germline V gene. The CDR3 is 13 amino acids. The V gene end was trimmed by 5 bases and the J gene end by 4 bases; junction bases not matched to a gene: 4. The CDR3 sequence is CASSTSGYYEQYF. In DNA form, the CDR3 reads TGTGCCAGCAGTACTAGCGGATATTACGAGCAGTACTTC.